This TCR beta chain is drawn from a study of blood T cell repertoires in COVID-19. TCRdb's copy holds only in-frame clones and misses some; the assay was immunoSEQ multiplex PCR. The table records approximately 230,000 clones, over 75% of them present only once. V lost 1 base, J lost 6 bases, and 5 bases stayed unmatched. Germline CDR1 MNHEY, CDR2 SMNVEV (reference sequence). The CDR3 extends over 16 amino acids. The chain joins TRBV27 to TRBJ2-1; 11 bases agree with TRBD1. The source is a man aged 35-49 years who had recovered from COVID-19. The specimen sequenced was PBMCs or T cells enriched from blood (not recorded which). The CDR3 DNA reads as TGTGCCAGCAGTTTATTTGGAGGGACAGGGGGCAATGAGCAGTTCTTC. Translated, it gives CASSLFGGTGGNEQFF.